This T cell receptor (beta chain) was recorded in a study of T cell repertoires in cytomegalovirus infection. Whole-study context: It was the public TCR beta signatures that indicated both CMV infection and matching HLA type. Whole-study results and caveats: Of the TCR beta families, the public ones yielded a cumulative frequency that identified carriers of CMV plus the relevant HLA. HLA-C-restricted CMV clonotypes gave the most frequent clonotype in two of eight donors.

This clonotype was counted a few times. Antigen specificity is unknown. Each CDR3 protein is one row after TCRdb ran MiXCR on the reads. The sample holds just under 550,000 distinct CDR3 sequences; more than 25% are singletons and the top ten take around 14%. This CDR3 is 15 amino acids long. J lost 5 bases, V lost 0 bases, and 4 bases had no gene match. The germline V gene has CDR1 SGDLS and CDR2 YYNGEE. The chain recombines TRBV9 with TRBJ2-1, with 8 bases fitting TRBD2. The receptor was derived from a human donor in good health (CMV status not recorded). Some clones in this sample may be carry-over from other donors' samples. Sequenced sample: PBMCs. The CDR3 reads CASSVGGGQNNEQFF. The CDR3 region has the DNA TGTGCCAGCAGCGTAGGCGGGGGGCAAAACAATGAGCAGTTCTTC.